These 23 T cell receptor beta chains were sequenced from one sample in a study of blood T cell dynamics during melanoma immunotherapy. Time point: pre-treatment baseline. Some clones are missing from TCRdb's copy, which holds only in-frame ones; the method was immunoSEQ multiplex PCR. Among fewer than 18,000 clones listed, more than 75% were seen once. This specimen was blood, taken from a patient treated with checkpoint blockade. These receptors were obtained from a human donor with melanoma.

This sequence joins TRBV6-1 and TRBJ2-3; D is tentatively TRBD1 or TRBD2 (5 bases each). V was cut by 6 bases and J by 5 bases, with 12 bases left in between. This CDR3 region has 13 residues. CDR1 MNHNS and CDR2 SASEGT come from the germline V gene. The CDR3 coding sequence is TGTGCCAGCAGCCTAGGGACCCAAGATACGCAGTATTTT. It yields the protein CASSLGTQDTQYF.

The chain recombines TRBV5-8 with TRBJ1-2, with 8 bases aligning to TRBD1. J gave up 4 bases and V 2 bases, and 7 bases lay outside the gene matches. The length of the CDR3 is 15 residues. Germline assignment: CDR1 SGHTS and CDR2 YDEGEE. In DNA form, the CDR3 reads TGTGCCAGCAGCTTCAGGGCAGGGGGCGGCTATGGCTACACCTTC. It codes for CASSFRAGGGYGYTF.

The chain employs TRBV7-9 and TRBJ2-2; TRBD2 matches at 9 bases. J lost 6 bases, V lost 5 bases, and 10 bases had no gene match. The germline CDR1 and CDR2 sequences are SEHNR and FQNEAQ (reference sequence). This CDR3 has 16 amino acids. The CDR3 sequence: CASSLSGRMVAGELFF. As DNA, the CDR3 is TGTGCCAGCAGCCTTAGCGGGAGAATGGTGGCCGGGGAGCTGTTTTTT.

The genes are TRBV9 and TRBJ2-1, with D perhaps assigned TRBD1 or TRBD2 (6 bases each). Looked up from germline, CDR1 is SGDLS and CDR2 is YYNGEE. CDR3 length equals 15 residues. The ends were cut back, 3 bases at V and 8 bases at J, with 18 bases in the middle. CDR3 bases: TGTGCCAGCAGCGCTCCAGAGGGGGGCCTCCATGAGCAGTTCTTC. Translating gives CASSAPEGGLHEQFF.

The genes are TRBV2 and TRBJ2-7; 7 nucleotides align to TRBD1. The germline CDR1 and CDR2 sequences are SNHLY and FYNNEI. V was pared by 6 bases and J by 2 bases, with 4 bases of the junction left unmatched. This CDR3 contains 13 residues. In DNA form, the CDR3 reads TGTGCCAGCAGCGAAACAGGGGCCTACGAGCAGTACTTC. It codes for CASSETGAYEQYF.

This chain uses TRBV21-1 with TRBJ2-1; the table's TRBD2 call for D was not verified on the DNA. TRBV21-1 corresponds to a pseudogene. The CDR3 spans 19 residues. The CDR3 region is CASSKAGAGGGSSYNEQFF. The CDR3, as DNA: TGTGCCAGCAGCAAAGCTGGAGCGGGGGGCGGAAGCTCCTACAATGAGCAGTTCTTC.

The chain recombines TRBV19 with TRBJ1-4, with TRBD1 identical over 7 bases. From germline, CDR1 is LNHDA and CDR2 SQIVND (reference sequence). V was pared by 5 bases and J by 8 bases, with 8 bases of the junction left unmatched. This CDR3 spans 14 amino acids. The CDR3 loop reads CASSRQGIHEKLFF. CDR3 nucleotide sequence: TGTGCCAGTAGTCGACAGGGAATACACGAAAAACTGTTTTTT.

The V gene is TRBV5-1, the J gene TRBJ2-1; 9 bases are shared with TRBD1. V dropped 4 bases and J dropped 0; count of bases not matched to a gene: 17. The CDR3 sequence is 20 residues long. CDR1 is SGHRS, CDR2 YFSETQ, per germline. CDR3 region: CASSPGQGSIALSSYNEQFF. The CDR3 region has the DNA TGCGCCAGCAGCCCCGGACAGGGGTCAATTGCCCTAAGCTCCTACAATGAGCAGTTCTTC. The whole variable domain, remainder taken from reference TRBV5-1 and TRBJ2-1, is KAGVTQTPRYLIKTRGQQVTLSCSPISGHRSVSWYQQTPGQGLQFLFEYFSETQRNKGNFPGRFSGRQFSNSRSEMNVSTLELGDSALYLCASSPGQGSIALSSYNEQFFGPGTRLTVL.

CDR3 protein: CASSEVAANEKLFF. CDR3 sequence (DNA): TGTGCCAGCAGCGAGGTTGCGGCTAATGAAAAACTGTTTTTT. The rearrangement uses TRBV2 and TRBJ1-4; D is undetermined. With 6 bases removed from V and 3 bases from J, the gap between germline ends came to 11 bases. CDR1 is SNHLY and CDR2 is FYNNEI in the germline V gene. The CDR3 has 14 residues. Complete variable domain (other parts from reference TRBV2 and TRBJ1-4): EPEVTQTPSHQVTQMGQEVILRCVPISNHLYFYWYRQILGQKVEFLVSFYNNEISEKSEIFDDQFSVERPDGSNFTLKIRSTKLEDSAMYFCASSEVAANEKLFFGSGTQLSVL.

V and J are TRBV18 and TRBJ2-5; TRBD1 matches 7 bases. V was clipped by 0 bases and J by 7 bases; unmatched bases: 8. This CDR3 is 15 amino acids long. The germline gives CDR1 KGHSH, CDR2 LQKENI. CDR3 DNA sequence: TGTGCCAGCTCACCACCGTCGCAGGGGGTGGCGACCCAGTACTTC. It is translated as CASSPPSQGVATQYF. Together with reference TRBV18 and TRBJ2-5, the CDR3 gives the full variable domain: NAGVMQNPRHLVRRRGQEARLRCSPMKGHSHVYWYRQLPEEGLKFMVYLQKENIIDESGMPKERFSAEFPKEGPSILRIQQVVRGDSAAYFCASSPPSQGVATQYFGPGTRLLVL.

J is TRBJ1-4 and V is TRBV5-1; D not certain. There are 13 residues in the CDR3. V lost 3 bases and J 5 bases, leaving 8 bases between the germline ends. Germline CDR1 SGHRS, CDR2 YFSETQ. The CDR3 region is CASSWTGNEKLFF. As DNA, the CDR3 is TGCGCCAGCAGCTGGACCGGCAATGAAAAACTGTTTTTT.

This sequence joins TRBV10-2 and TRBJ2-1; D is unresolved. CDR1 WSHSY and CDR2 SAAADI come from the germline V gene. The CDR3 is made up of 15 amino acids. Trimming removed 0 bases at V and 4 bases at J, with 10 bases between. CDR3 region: CASSESVAFYNEQFF. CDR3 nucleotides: TGCGCCAGCAGTGAGTCGGTAGCTTTTTACAATGAGCAGTTCTTC.

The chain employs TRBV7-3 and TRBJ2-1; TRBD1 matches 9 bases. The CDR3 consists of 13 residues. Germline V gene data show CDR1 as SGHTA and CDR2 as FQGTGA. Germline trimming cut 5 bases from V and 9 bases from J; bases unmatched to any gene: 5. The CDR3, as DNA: TGTGCCAGCAGCCCGGGACAGGGTCTTGAGCAGTTCTTC. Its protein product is CASSPGQGLEQFF.

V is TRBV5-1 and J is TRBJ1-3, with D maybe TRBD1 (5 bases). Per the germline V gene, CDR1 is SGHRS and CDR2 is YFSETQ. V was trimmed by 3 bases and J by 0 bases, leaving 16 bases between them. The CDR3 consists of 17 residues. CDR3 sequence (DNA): TGCGCCAGCAGCTCGGGTGGCCGGGGGATCTCTGGAAACACCATATATTTT. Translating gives CASSSGGRGISGNTIYF.

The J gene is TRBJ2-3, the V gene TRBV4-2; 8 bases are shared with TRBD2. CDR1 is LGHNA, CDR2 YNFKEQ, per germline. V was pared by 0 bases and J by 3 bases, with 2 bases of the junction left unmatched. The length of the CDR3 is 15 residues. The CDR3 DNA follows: TGTGCCAGCAGCCAAGATCCTAGCGGGACAGATACGCAGTATTTT. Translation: CASSQDPSGTDTQYF.

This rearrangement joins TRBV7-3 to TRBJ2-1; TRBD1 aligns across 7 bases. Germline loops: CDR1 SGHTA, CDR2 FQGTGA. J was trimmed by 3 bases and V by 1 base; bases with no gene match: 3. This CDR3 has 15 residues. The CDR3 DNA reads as TGTGCCAGCAGCTTAATGGCAGGGGGCTACAATGAGCAGTTCTTC. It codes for CASSLMAGGYNEQFF. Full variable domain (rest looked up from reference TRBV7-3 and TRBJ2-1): GAGVSQTPSNKVTEKGKYVELRCDPISGHTALYWYRQSLGQGPEFLIYFQGTGAADDSGLPNDRFFAVRPEGSVSTLKIQRTERGDSAVYLCASSLMAGGYNEQFFGPGTRLTVL.

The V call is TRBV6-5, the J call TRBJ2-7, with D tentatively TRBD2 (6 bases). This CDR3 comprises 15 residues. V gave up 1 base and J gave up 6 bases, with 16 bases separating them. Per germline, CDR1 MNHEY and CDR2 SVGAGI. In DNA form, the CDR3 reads TGTGCCAGCAGTTACTTATACTTAGAGGGAGGCGAGCAGTACTTC. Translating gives CASSYLYLEGGEQYF.

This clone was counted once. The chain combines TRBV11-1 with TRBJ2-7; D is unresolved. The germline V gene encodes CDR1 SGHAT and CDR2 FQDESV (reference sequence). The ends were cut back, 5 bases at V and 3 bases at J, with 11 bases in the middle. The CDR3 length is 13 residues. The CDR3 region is CASSEVSGYEQYF. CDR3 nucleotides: TGTGCCAGCAGCGAGGTTTCTGGCTACGAGCAGTACTTC.

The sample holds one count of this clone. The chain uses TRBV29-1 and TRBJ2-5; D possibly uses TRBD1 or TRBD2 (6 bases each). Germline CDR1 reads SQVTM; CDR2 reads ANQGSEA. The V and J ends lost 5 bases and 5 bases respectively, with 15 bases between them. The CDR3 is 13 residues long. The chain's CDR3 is CSVWWGARETQYF. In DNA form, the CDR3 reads TGCAGCGTTTGGTGGGGGGCGAGGGAGACCCAGTACTTC.

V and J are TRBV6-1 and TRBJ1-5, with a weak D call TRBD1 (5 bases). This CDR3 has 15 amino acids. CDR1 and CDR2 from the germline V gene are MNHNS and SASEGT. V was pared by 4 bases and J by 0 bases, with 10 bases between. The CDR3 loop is CASSVGHYSNQPQHF. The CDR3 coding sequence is TGTGCCAGCAGTGTCGGACATTATAGCAATCAGCCCCAGCATTTT.

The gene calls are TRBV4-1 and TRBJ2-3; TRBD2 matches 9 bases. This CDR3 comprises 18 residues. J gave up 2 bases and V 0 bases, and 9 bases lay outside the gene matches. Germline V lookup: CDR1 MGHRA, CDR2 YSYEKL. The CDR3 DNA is TGCGCCAGCAGCCAAGAGGCAATTAGCGGGGGAAACACAGATACGCAGTATTTT. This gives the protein CASSQEAISGGNTDTQYF.

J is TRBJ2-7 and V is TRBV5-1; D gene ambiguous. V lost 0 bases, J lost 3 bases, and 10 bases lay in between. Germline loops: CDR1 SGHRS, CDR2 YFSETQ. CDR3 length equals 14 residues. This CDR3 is CASSLGPTVYEQYF. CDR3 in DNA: TGCGCCAGCAGCTTGGGACCCACCGTCTACGAGCAGTACTTC.

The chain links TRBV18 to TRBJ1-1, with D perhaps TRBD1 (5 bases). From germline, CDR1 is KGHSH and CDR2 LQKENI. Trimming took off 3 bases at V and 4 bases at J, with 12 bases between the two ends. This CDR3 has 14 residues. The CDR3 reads CASSPEVGGTEAFF. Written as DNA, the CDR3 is TGTGCCAGCTCACCGGAGGTCGGGGGCACTGAAGCTTTCTTT.